This T cell receptor beta chain came from a study of T cell clonality in common variable immunodeficiency. From germline, CDR1 is WSHSY and CDR2 SAAADI. The CDR3 spans 17 residues. With 1 base clipped from V and 2 bases from J, the junction kept 7 bases outside the gene matches. In this sample, this clone turned up a few times. The CDR3 end lies 3 residues beyond the end of the read and is filled in from the germline J gene. Here immunoSEQ multiplex PCR was the method, and the copy in TCRdb shows in-frame clones only, minus some. The sample presents around 34,000 clones, none singletons. The specimen sequenced was peripheral blood mononuclear cells. The receptor was isolated from a person aged 18 to 75 in good health. The chain uses TRBV10-2 and TRBJ1-5; 8 bases line up with TRBD1. The DNA read from the CDR3 is TGCGCCAGCAGTGAGTATAGCGGGACAGGTGGCAATCAGCCC. As protein: CASSEYSGTGGNQP. The entire CDR3 is CASSEYSGTGGNQPQHF.